The 30 T cell receptor beta chains below all came from one sample that was sequenced in a study of blood T cells in healthy people across ages. Sample-barcoded 5' priming and a J-beta primer mix drove a second PCR of about 6 to 12 cycles. TCRdb re-derived calls from the 5' RACE reads in MiXCR, one entry per CDR3 protein. This table holds 1.5 million to 2 million distinct CDR3 sequences, 35% to 50% found once. Sequences were obtained from blood. These receptors came from a human donor in good health.

This clonotype was counted between two and nine times. The chain has TRBV28 and TRBJ2-4; TRBD2 agrees at 8 bases. Trimming took 5 bases from V and 13 from J; bases not matched to a gene: 10. The CDR3 runs 13 residues. The germline V gene encodes CDR1 MDHEN and CDR2 SYDVKM. The CDR3 protein is CASSPHYSGGQYF. The CDR3 nucleotides read TGTGCCAGCAGTCCACATTACTCGGGGGGGCAGTACTTC. The complete variable domain, with remaining parts taken from reference TRBV28 and TRBJ2-4, reads DVKVTQSSRYLVKRTGEKVFLECVQDMDHENMFWYRQDPGLGLRLIYFSYDVKMKEKGDIPEGYSVSREKKERFSLILESASTNQTSMYLCASSPHYSGGQYFGAGTRLSVL.

The chain is built from TRBV11-2 and TRBJ2-7; D not certain. Trimming stripped 6 bases from V and 3 bases from J, with 18 bases between. This CDR3 is built from 15 residues. Germline V gene data show CDR1 as SGHAT and CDR2 as FQNNGV. The CDR3 DNA reads as TGTGCCAGCAGTTCACATCGGACGGCATACTACGAGCAGTACTTC. Amino acid sequence: CASSSHRTAYYEQYF.

This clonotype was seen more than once but under ten times. The chain uses TRBV14 and TRBJ2-1; D remains unclear. The CDR3 has 12 amino acids. V was shortened by 0 bases and J by 13 bases, with 10 bases between the two germline ends. Per the germline V gene, CDR1 is SGHDN and CDR2 is FVKESK. CDR3 DNA: TGTGCCAGCAGCCAAGATTATGCGACCCAGTTCTTC. Protein sequence: CASSQDYATQFF.

This clonotype was seen ten or more times. At one end, the junction sequence differs from germline, possibly due to a read error. The chain carries TRBV5-1 and TRBJ2-7; maybe TRBD2 (7 bases). CDR3 length: 14 amino acids. Germline V CDR1 and CDR2: SGHRS, YFSETQ. The CDR3 sequence is CASSLDGGPYEQYF. CDR3 DNA sequence: TGTGCCAGCAGCTTAGACGGGGGGCCCTACGAGCAGTACTTC. Using reference TRBV5-1 and TRBJ2-7 for the parts outside the CDR3, the full variable domain is KAGVTQTPRYLIKTRGQQVTLSCSPISGHRSVSWYQQTPGQGLQFLFEYFSETQRNKGNFPGRFSGRQFSNSRSEMNVSTLELGDSALYLCASSLDGGPYEQYFGPGTRLTVT.

This clonotype has only a few counts. The chain uses TRBV12-3 or TRBV12-4 and TRBJ2-4; 9 positions match TRBD1. The closer fit of TRBJ2-7 to the DNA end suggests the J call may be wrong. The CDR3 is made up of 15 amino acids. The CDR3 bases are TGTGCCAGCAGTGCTACCGGGACAGGGACCTACGAGCAGTACTTC. Encoded protein: CASSATGTGTYEQYF.

V and J are TRBV2 and TRBJ1-5; tentatively, D is TRBD1 (5 bases). CDR3 length: 13 amino acids. V was cut by 3 bases and J by 6 bases, with 9 bases left in between. Germline V gene data show CDR1 as SNHLY and CDR2 as FYNNEI. The CDR3 DNA sequence: TGTGCCAGCAGTGACAGGGTGGGTCAGCCCCAGCATTTT. Amino acid sequence: CASSDRVGQPQHF.

With regard to this clonotype: One end of the junction does not line up with germline, which may come from a read error. The chain uses TRBV5-1 and TRBJ1-6, with D perhaps matching TRBD1 (5 bases). In germline, CDR1 is SGHRS, CDR2 YFSETQ. The CDR3 contains 13 residues. Here the CDR3 reads CAGSSNRNSPLHF. CDR3 DNA sequence: TGCGCCGGCAGCTCTAACAGGAATTCACCCCTCCACTTT. The entire variable domain, with the rest obtained from reference TRBV5-1 and TRBJ1-6, is as follows: KAGVTQTPRYLIKTRGQQVTLSCSPISGHRSVSWYQQTPGQGLQFLFEYFSETQRNKGNFPGRFSGRQFSNSRSEMNVSTLELGDSALYLCAGSSNRNSPLHFGNGTRLTVT.

This rearrangement joins TRBV7-8 to TRBJ2-7, with TRBD1 identical over 9 bases. The V gene end was trimmed by 5 bases and the J gene end by 0 bases; junction bases not matched to a gene: 8. The germline V gene encodes CDR1 SGHVS and CDR2 FQNEAQ. This CDR3 spans 16 amino acids. The CDR3: CASSIRTGDPSYEQYF. CDR3 coding DNA: TGTGCCAGCAGCATCCGGACAGGGGATCCCTCCTACGAGCAGTACTTC.

The V call is TRBV5-1, the J call TRBJ2-3; unclear D gene. Looked up from germline, CDR1 is SGHRS and CDR2 is YFSETQ. Trimming left V 1 base short and J 0 bases short, with 12 bases between. The CDR3 has 16 amino acids. The CDR3, as DNA: TGCGCCAGCAGCTTGTCCCCGTTAGTTAGCACAGATACGCAGTATTTT. It is translated as CASSLSPLVSTDTQYF.

The rearrangement joins TRBV28 to TRBJ2-1; the D gene is possibly TRBD2 (6 bases). The V gene lost 1 base and the J gene lost 0 bases, with 13 bases spanning the gap. The CDR3 is 17 residues long. Germline V gene data show CDR1 as MDHEN and CDR2 as SYDVKM. The CDR3 loop reads CASSLFRGAGSYNEQFF. Here the CDR3 DNA reads TGTGCCAGCAGTTTATTTCGCGGGGCCGGCTCCTACAATGAGCAGTTCTTC.

V gene TRBV5-1 combines with J gene TRBJ2-1; 7 bases fit TRBD2. CDR1 and CDR2 from the germline V gene are SGHRS and YFSETQ. The CDR3 has 16 residues. V was pared by 4 bases and J by 7 bases, with 14 bases of the junction left unmatched. The CDR3 sequence is CASSARLASLGNEQFF. The CDR3 DNA is TGCGCCAGCAGCGCCCGACTAGCCTCCCTAGGAAATGAGCAGTTCTTC.

This sequence joins TRBV29-1 and TRBJ2-5; perhaps D is TRBD1 or TRBD2 (5 bases each). Trimming took 4 bases from V and 1 from J, leaving 16 bases between them. Per the germline V gene, CDR1 is SQVTM and CDR2 is ANQGSEA. The CDR3 contains 15 residues. CDR3 nucleotides: TGCAGCGTTGCCAAGATAGGGACGGTCCAAGAGACCCAGTACTTC. Its protein product is CSVAKIGTVQETQYF.

The sample holds a few counts of this clonotype. The chain links TRBV6-2 or TRBV6-3 to TRBJ1-6; D is uncertain. From germline, CDR1 is MNHEY and CDR2 SVGEGT. The CDR3 contains 15 residues. V was pared by 0 bases and J by 6 bases, with 9 bases between. CDR3: CASSYSTQSNSPLHF. The DNA of the CDR3 is TGTGCCAGCAGTTACTCGACACAGAGTAATTCACCCCTCCACTTT.

V gene TRBV3-1 combines with J gene TRBJ2-5, with a tentative D call TRBD2 (6 bases). The germline gives CDR1 LGHDT, CDR2 YNNKEL (reference sequence). Between the trimmed V and J ends, which lost 1 base and 1 base, there was a span of 7 bases. This CDR3 is built from 14 residues. CDR3 nucleotide sequence: TGTGCCAGCAGCCAAGCGGGAGCCCAAGAGACCCAGTACTTC. Amino acid sequence: CASSQAGAQETQYF.

This rearrangement joins TRBV28 to TRBJ2-7, with 9 bases that match TRBD2. The J call is in doubt because the DNA end fits TRBJ2-5 better. Germline CDR1 MDHEN, CDR2 SYDVKM. CDR3 size: 14 residues. The chain's CDR3 is CASSWRGGTKTQYF. CDR3 sequence (DNA): TGTGCCAGTTCTTGGCGGGGGGGTACGAAGACCCAGTACTTC.

The V and J genes are TRBV24-1 and TRBJ2-5, with D possibly TRBD2 on 6 matching bases. Germline CDR1 KGHDR, CDR2 SFDVKD. The CDR3 spans 14 residues. Trimming took 9 bases from V and 0 from J, leaving 13 bases between them. The CDR3 DNA follows: TGTGCCACCGCTAGGGGCGGGGACCAAGAGACCCAGTACTTC. It encodes CATARGGDQETQYF.

The V and J genes are TRBV20-1 and TRBJ2-3, with D possibly matching TRBD2 (5 bases). Per the germline V gene, CDR1 is DFQATT and CDR2 is SNEGSKA (reference sequence). The CDR3 spans 14 residues. Trimming removed 1 base from V and 0 bases from J, with 8 bases in between. In DNA, the CDR3 is TGCAGTGCTAGAGCGGGGTTTAGCACAGATACGCAGTATTTT. Its translation: CSARAGFSTDTQYF.

This clonotype was picked up a small number of times. The CDR3 bases are TGTGCCAGCAGCTTACAACTCTCTGGGGCCAACGTCCTGACTTTC. Amino acids: CASSLQLSGANVLTF. The gene calls are TRBV7-8 and TRBJ2-6, with D hard to call. This CDR3 region has 15 residues. Per the germline V gene, CDR1 is SGHVS and CDR2 is FQNEAQ. The V end lost 2 bases, the J end lost 0 bases, and 5 bases lay between the germline ends.

The chain recombines TRBV4-1 with TRBJ2-1, with D possibly being TRBD2 (6 bases). The last part of the DNA fits TRBJ2-7 better; the J call may be wrong. Germline loops: CDR1 MGHRA, CDR2 YSYEKL. The CDR3 contains 15 residues. CDR3 protein: CASSQFRGSSYEQYF. In DNA, the CDR3 is TGCGCCAGCAGCCAGTTCCGGGGGAGCTCCTACGAGCAGTACTTC.

Only one count was recorded for this clonotype. This sequence joins TRBV7-8 and TRBJ1-5; a possible D gene is TRBD1 (5 bases). Trimming stripped 0 bases from V and 6 bases from J, with 15 bases between. The CDR3 consists of 16 residues. Germline CDR1 is SGHVS and CDR2 is FQNEAQ. CDR3 DNA: TGTGCCAGCAGCTTAGCGGGTGAAGGGGCGAGTCAGCCCCAGCATTTT. Its protein is CASSLAGEGASQPQHF.

The CDR3 is CASRFANTEAFF. As DNA, the CDR3 is TGCGCCAGCAGATTCGCGAACACTGAAGCTTTCTTT. The rearrangement joins TRBV5-1 to TRBJ1-1; D remains unclear. The CDR3 length is 12 residues. The germline V gene encodes CDR1 SGHRS and CDR2 YFSETQ. V was clipped by 5 bases and J by 1 base, with 6 bases between them.

This clonotype was found once. The chain employs TRBV10-3 and TRBJ1-2; D unresolved. Trimming shortened V by 4 bases and J by 5 bases, and 8 bases separated the two germline ends. Germline V CDR1 and CDR2: ENHRY, SYGVKD. The CDR3 is made up of 12 amino acids. The CDR3 protein is CAISADGYGYTF. For the CDR3, the DNA is TGTGCCATCAGTGCAGATGGGTATGGCTACACCTTC.

The chain recombines TRBV15 with TRBJ2-7, with D perhaps matching TRBD2 (6 bases). This CDR3 is 14 amino acids long. Per germline, CDR1 LNHNV and CDR2 YYDKDF (reference sequence). V shed 5 bases and J shed 2 bases, with 13 bases lying between them. Here the CDR3 DNA reads TGTGCCACCAGCTGGAGGGACGGACCCTACGAGCAGTACTTC. This translates into CATSWRDGPYEQYF. The full variable domain, with the rest looked up from reference TRBV15 and TRBJ2-7, is DAMVIQNPRYQVTQFGKPVTLSCSQTLNHNVMYWYQQKSSQAPKLLFHYYDKDFNNEADTPDNFQSRRPNTSFCFLDIRSPGLGDTAMYLCATSWRDGPYEQYFGPGTRLTVT.

This clonotype came up many times. CDR3 sequence (DNA): TGTGCCAGCAGCCCGGTCAGCACAGATACGCAGTATTTT. It codes for CASSPVSTDTQYF. V is TRBV28 and J is TRBJ2-3; D is uncertain. Germline V CDR1 and CDR2: MDHEN, SYDVKM. V shed 6 bases and J shed 0 bases, with 7 bases lying between them. The CDR3 has 13 amino acids.

This clonotype has more than one count but fewer than ten. J is TRBJ1-2 and V is TRBV27; possible D gene TRBD1, 5 bases. The CDR3 consists of 14 residues. Germline V gene data show CDR1 as MNHEY and CDR2 as SMNVEV (reference sequence). V dropped 7 bases and J dropped 2 bases, with 14 bases sitting between them. For the CDR3, the DNA is TGTGCCAGCAAGGCGGGGCAGCTGAACTATGGCTACACCTTC. This gives the protein CASKAGQLNYGYTF.

This clonotype was detected only a few times. The chain has TRBV12-3 or TRBV12-4 and TRBJ1-2, with TRBD1 identical over 7 bases. J lost 9 bases, V lost 3 bases, and 16 bases had no gene match. CDR3 length: 16 residues. The CDR3 DNA reads TGTGCCAGCAGTTTTATAGGGACAGACACGGGACGGAGCTACACCTTC. This gives the protein CASSFIGTDTGRSYTF.

J is TRBJ2-5 and V is TRBV14; 10 bases map to TRBD2. This CDR3 has 17 amino acids. Germline V gene data show CDR1 as SGHDN and CDR2 as FVKESK. The V segment lost 0 bases and the J segment 7 bases; nucleotides outside the gene matches: 11. CDR3 nucleotide sequence: TGTGCCAGCAGCCAAGAAGGTAGCGGGGGGCCCTCCGGGACCCAGTACTTC. Its translation: CASSQEGSGGPSGTQYF. The complete variable domain, with remaining parts taken from reference TRBV14 and TRBJ2-5, reads EAGVTQFPSHSVIEKGQTVTLRCDPISGHDNLYWYRRVMGKEIKFLLHFVKESKQDESGMPNNRFLAERTGGTYSTLKVQPAELEDSGVYFCASSQEGSGGPSGTQYFGPGTRLLVL.

The chain couples TRBV25-1 to TRBJ1-1; D might be TRBD1 (6 bases). Trimming removed 4 bases at V and 7 bases at J, with 10 bases between. The V gene's germline CDR1 is MGHDK and CDR2 SYGVNS. The CDR3 spans 12 residues. The CDR3 nucleotides are TGTGCCAGCAGTGGTGACAGGTTTGAAGCTTTCTTT. Amino acids: CASSGDRFEAFF.

DNA for the CDR3: TGTGCCAGCAGTTACCAGGCCGAGACTGAAGCTTTCTTT. It codes for CASSYQAETEAFF. V and J are TRBV6-5 and TRBJ1-1, with D hard to call. CDR3 length equals 13 residues. Trimming stripped 2 bases from V and 5 bases from J, with 9 bases between. Germline CDR1 MNHEY, CDR2 SVGAGI.

This sequence joins TRBV6-5 and TRBJ2-1; 8 positions match TRBD1. With V trimmed by 5 bases and J by 10 bases, 10 bases remained unmatched. Germline V gene sequence: CDR1 MNHEY, CDR2 SVGAGI. The CDR3 loop spans 14 amino acids. The CDR3 DNA is TGTGCCAGCAGTCGCGGACAGGGAGGCTACGAGCAGTTCTTC. Translated: CASSRGQGGYEQFF.